This T cell receptor (beta chain) was captured by sequencing in a study of regulatory T cells in long-lasting Graves disease (dated by TCRdb to the early 2020s). At the level of the whole study: To count as having persistent Graves' disease, a patient had to have received antithyroid drug treatment for over 5 years with TSH receptor autoantibodies remaining persistently positive. This study used TCR sequencing and RNA sequencing of peripheral blood to compare persistent Graves' disease patients against newly diagnosed Graves' disease patients. The study took place in China and was registered as a clinical trial. A total of about 33 samples underwent TCR sequencing, from 13 patients with persistent Graves' disease and approximately 20 patients with newly diagnosed Graves' disease. In the clinical cohort, patients with persistent Graves' disease had used antithyroid drugs for an average of roughly ten years. Summary of the overall study and its limitations: Sequencing and analysis were limited to the TCR beta chain. More public clonotypes were shared among persistent patients (around 2,600) than among newly diagnosed patients (over 900). Lower TCR Shannon entropy and fewer highly expanded clones were observed in persistent Graves' disease patients than in newly diagnosed patients, which suggested clonal expansion. Peripheral blood alone was examined, since thyroid tissue, which constituted the primary lesion, could not be accessed. The authors noted that the small sample size was a limitation that may lower accuracy. Preferential use of TRBV28, TRBJ1-2 and TRBJ2-5 was observed in persistent disease, whereas TRBV20-1 and TRBJ2-1 were favored in newly diagnosed disease.

For this clonotype: Its antigen remains unidentified. Base qualities are not provided; no much larger clone lies one nucleotide away.

In the paper's terms, the time point label means: persistent/refractory GD, antithyroid drugs over 5 years with positive TRAb. For both TCR sequencing and RNA sequencing, RNA was extracted from PBMCs using TRIzol. Graves' disease was diagnosed according to American Thyroid Association guidelines. The patients came from an endocrinology department in Xi'an, China. Each patient gave approximately 9.7 milliliters of peripheral blood, collected in an EDTA anticoagulant tube. Ficoll Paque Plus density gradient separation was used to isolate PBMCs, and no additional T cell sorting was done. An Agilent 2100 Bioanalyzer and agarose gel were used to check RNA quality, and a NanoDrop 2000 was used to measure RNA concentration. Preparation of the library involved multiplex PCR. Sequencing took place on an Illumina HiSeq 4000. To build TCR beta libraries, CDR3 regions were amplified by Arm-PCR using iRepertoire HTBI primers. Before sequencing, the PCR products went through gel purification. The authors' pipeline ran thus. Across samples, 62 TRBV and roughly 15 TRBJ segments were identified and used for gene usage analysis of CDR3 amino acid clonotypes. Filtered high-quality paired reads were merged into contigs using COPE and FqMerger. Contigs were aligned with BLAST to IMGT TRBV, TRBD and TRBJ reference genes, and CDR3 was defined per IMGT. Any clonotype with a frequency above 0.1% was classified as a highly expanded clone. Shannon entropy served as the measure of repertoire diversity, while the Gini coefficient captured V-J evenness. A clonotype found in more than one individual was treated as public. The public reads were quality trimmed at Q25 with fastp and then assembled into clones with MiXCR by TCRdb, keeping productive beta chains. Identical CDR3 protein sequences are pooled into one entry, listed with their most common genes and DNA. What appears here as the V and J calls and clone size reflects TCRdb's work, not the paper's. The sample table holds around 400,000 distinct CDR3 sequences, of which around 20% were seen once. About 26% of the sample is taken by the ten largest.

The CDR3 numbers 13 residues from cysteine through phenylalanine. Here the CDR3 DNA is all that survives: 39 bases in frame from base 1. The germline V gene supplies CDR1 SGHDT and CDR2 YYEEEE. V is shortened by 3 bases, J by 6 bases, and the region joining them spans 12 bases. The chain links TRBV5-6 with TRBJ1-2; the D gene remains uncertain. The input for sequencing was peripheral blood mononuclear cells (PBMCs), taken when the disease was refractory, from a patient treated with antithyroid drugs. This sequence originates from a female donor with Graves disease. At the DNA level, the sequence is TGTGCCAGCAGCTGGCCCAGGCCAGATGGCTACACCTTC. Its translation is CASSWPRPDGYTF.